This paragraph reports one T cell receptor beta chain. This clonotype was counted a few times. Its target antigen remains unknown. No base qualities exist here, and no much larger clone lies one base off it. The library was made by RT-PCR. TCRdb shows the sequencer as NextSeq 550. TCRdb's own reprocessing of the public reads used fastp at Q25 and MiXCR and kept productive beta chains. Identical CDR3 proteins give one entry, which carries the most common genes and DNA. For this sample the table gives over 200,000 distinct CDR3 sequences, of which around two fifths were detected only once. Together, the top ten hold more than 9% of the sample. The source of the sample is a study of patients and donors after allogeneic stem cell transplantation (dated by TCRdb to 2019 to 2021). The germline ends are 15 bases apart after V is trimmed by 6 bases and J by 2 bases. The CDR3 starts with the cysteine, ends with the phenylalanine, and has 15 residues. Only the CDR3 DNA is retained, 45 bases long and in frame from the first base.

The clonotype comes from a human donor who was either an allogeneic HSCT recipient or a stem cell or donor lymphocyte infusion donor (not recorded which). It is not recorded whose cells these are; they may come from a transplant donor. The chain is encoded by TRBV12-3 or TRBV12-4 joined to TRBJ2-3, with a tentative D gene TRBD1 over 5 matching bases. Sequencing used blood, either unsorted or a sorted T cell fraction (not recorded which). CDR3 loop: CASSPLGAFTDTQYF. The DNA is TGTGCCAGCAGCCCCCTAGGGGCCTTCACAGATACGCAGTATTTT.